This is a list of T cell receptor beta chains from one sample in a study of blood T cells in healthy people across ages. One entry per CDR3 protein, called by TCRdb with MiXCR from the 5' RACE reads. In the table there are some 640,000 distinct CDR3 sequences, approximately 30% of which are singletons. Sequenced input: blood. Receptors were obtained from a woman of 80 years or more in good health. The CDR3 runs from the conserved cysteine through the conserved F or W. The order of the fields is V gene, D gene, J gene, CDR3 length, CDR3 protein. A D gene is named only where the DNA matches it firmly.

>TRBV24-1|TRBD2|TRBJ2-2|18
CATSAPLAGGANTGELFF
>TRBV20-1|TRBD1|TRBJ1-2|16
CSARPPGQGDSSGYTF
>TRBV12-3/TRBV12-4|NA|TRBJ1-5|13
CASSSVGSQSQHF
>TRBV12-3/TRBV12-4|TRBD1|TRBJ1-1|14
CASRPTGVNTEAFF
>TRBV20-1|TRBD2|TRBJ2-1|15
CSAGTSGSSYNEQFF
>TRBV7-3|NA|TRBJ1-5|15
CASSTPAKFNQPQHF
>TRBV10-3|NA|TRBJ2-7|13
CAIRGATTYEQYF
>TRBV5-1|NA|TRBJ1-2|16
CASSPPPGDPHYGYTF
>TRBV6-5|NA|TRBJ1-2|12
CATKGQGRGYTF
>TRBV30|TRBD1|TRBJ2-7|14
CAWSDAGTGYEQYF
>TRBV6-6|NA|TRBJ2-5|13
CASSSPPTETQYF
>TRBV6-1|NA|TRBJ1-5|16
CASTLRTGGGNQPQHF
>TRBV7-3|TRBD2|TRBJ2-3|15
CASSPLAGDADTQYF
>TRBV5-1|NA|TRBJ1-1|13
CASNRPGDTEAFF
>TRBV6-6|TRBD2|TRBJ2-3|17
CASSYSPASGDLDTQYF
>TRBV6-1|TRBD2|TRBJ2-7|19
CASSIGTSGSPRSSYEQYF
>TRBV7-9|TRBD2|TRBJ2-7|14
CASSPDSGYYEQYF
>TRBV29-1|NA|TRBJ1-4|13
CSVDPGSGEKLFF
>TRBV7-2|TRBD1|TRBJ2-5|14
CASSSQGVGETQYF
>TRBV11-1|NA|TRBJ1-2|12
CASSLAGQGYTF
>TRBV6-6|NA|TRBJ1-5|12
CASNRDGQPQHF
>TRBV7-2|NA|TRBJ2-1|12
CASSLTHNEQFF
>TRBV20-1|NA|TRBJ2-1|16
CSARDPSQGPYNEQFF
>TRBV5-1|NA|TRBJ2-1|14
CASSLEPGVNEQFF
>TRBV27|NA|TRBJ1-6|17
CASSFNSRGSYNSPLHF
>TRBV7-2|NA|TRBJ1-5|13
CASSSGPVQPQHF
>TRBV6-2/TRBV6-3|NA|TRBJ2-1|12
CASSHTPTEQFF
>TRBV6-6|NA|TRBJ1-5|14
CASIPSRSNQPQHF
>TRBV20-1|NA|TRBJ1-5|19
CSASLEGTGRYRSNQPQHF
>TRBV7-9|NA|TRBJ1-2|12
CASSPQVDGYTF
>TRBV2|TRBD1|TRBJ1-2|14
CASVQDRANYGYTF
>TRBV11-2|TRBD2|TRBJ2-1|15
CASSPRGGVVNEQFF